This T cell receptor (beta chain) was identified in a study of cytomegalovirus exposure and HLA in healthy donors. Whole-study context: The use of the same platform for the 120 or so validation repertoires and the 550 to 850 first-cohort repertoires was reported by a later analysis. Study-level points and caveats: CMV antigen specificity was confirmed in vitro for a few CMV-associated chains. Most observed TCR sequences were rare, whereas some public TCRs were detected in many donors.

Germline V lookup: CDR1 MNHEY, CDR2 SVGAGI. The CDR3 extends over 15 amino acids. Trimming took off 6 bases at V and 4 bases at J, with 18 bases between the two ends. Libraries were prepared by immunoSEQ multiplex PCR; TCRdb keeps only in-frame clonotypes and omits some of them. In the table there are fewer than 150,000 clones, about 85% of which are singletons. In its sample, this clone was seen once. Antigen: not known. The source of this sequence is a man aged 18 to 29 in good health and CMV-seropositive. The rearrangement links TRBV6-5 to TRBJ1-2; D is uncertain. Sequencing was performed on PBMCs. The CDR3 nucleotides read TGTGCCAGCAGCCCCGGTAGGAGTCTATTCTATGGCTACACCTTC. Its translation is CASSPGRSLFYGYTF.